One and the same sample provided the 32 T cell receptor beta chains below, sequenced in a study of cytomegalovirus exposure and HLA in healthy donors. PCR amplification relied on 60 Vbeta primers (plus 13 Jbeta primers). The table came from immunoSEQ multiplex PCR; TCRdb's copy has only in-frame clones and leaves some out. Of roughly 100,000 clones in the sample, 70% were seen once. Sequencing input: PBMCs. The receptors here all came from a man between 40 and 49 years old in good health and CMV-seropositive.

The chain links TRBV7-3 to TRBJ2-5; possible D gene TRBD2, 7 bases. From germline, CDR1 is SGHTA and CDR2 FQGTGA. Trimming removed 5 bases at V and 5 bases at J, with 18 bases between. This CDR3 has 15 residues. CDR3 DNA: TGTGCCAGCAGCCCGGTAGGGGGGGCACGGGAGACCCAGTACTTC. Its translation: CASSPVGGARETQYF.

V gene TRBV19 combines with J gene TRBJ2-7, with TRBD1 matching 10 bases. CDR1 LNHDA and CDR2 SQIVND come from the germline V gene (reference sequence). The CDR3 runs 13 residues. V was clipped by 6 bases and J by 6 bases; unmatched bases: 5. The CDR3 sequence: CASRDRGELEQYF. CDR3 sequence (DNA): TGTGCCAGTAGGGACAGGGGGGAGCTCGAGCAGTACTTC. Variable domain in full (rest from reference TRBV19 and TRBJ2-7): DGGITQSPKYLFRKEGQNVTLSCEQNLNHDAMYWYRQDPGQGLRLIYYSQIVNDFQKGDIAEGYSVSREKKESFPLTVTSAQKNPTAFYLCASRDRGELEQYFGPGTRLTVT.

This rearrangement joins TRBV6-5 to TRBJ2-1, with D possibly TRBD1 on 6 matching bases. The length of the CDR3 is 13 residues. Germline V lookup: CDR1 MNHEY, CDR2 SVGAGI. The germline V and J ends were trimmed by 4 bases and 9 bases, with 13 bases remaining between them. The CDR3 loop reads CASSLKTGVEQFF. In nucleotides, the CDR3 is TGTGCCAGCAGTTTAAAGACAGGCGTTGAGCAGTTCTTC.

The chain combines TRBV20-1 with TRBJ1-4, with unresolved D. Per the germline V gene, CDR1 is DFQATT and CDR2 is SNEGSKA (reference sequence). Trimming removed 1 base at V and 7 bases at J, with 4 bases between. The CDR3 has 11 residues. The CDR3 DNA is TGCAGTGCTAGAGGCGGTGAAAAACTGTTTTTT. Translated, it gives CSARGGEKLFF.

This clone was counted a single time. This chain links TRBV7-6 with TRBJ2-7; 7 bases line up with TRBD2. Trimming cost V 5 bases and J 6 bases; bases outside gene matches: 4. Germline V lookup: CDR1 SGHVS, CDR2 FNYEAQ. The CDR3 covers 12 residues. The CDR3 DNA is TGTGCCAGCAGCCCGACGGGGGGCGAGCAGTACGTC. This sequence encodes CASSPTGGEQYV.

The V call is TRBV11-2, the J call TRBJ2-2; D unclear. Trimming pared 5 bases from V and 7 bases from J, leaving 8 bases between. Germline V CDR1 and CDR2: SGHAT, FQNNGV. This CDR3 contains 12 residues. Here the CDR3 DNA reads TGTGCCAGCAGCCGAAGGAGCGGGGAGCTGTTTTTT. Residues: CASSRRSGELFF.

The rearrangement joins TRBV19 to TRBJ2-1, with TRBD1 as a possible D gene (6 bases). Germline values: CDR1 LNHDA, CDR2 SQIVND (reference sequence). CDR3 length: 15 residues. V was clipped by 5 bases and J by 5 bases, with 16 bases between them. The CDR3 nucleotides read TGTGCCAGTAGTCCATGGGGGACACCCGACAATGAGCAGTTCTTC. Protein sequence: CASSPWGTPDNEQFF.

The rearrangement uses TRBV29-1 and TRBJ2-5; D remains ambiguous. V lost 3 bases and J 2 bases, leaving 10 bases between the germline ends. From germline, CDR1 is SQVTM and CDR2 ANQGSEA. CDR3 length equals 13 residues. The CDR3 nucleotides are TGCAGCGTTGACGTTTCCAGTCAAGAGACCCAGTACTTC. Protein sequence: CSVDVSSQETQYF.

The chain combines TRBV4-1 with TRBJ2-5; possible D gene TRBD2, 5 bases. The CDR3 is 15 amino acids. Trimming left V 1 base short and J 2 bases short, with 11 bases between. The V gene's germline CDR1 is MGHRA and CDR2 YSYEKL. CDR3 nucleotide sequence: TGCGCCAGCAGCCAAGTGCTAGCATATCAAGAGACCCAGTACTTC. Residues: CASSQVLAYQETQYF.

The chain joins TRBV11-2 to TRBJ2-5; a possible D gene is TRBD1 (6 bases). Germline loops: CDR1 SGHAT, CDR2 FQNNGV. V was clipped by 6 bases and J by 0 bases, with 11 bases between them. The CDR3 covers 14 residues. The CDR3 DNA is TGTGCCAGCAGGCCACAGGGAAACCAAGAGACCCAGTACTTC. It yields the protein CASRPQGNQETQYF.

This chain uses TRBV11-2 with TRBJ2-1; TRBD1 might be the D (6 bases). The germline CDR1 and CDR2 sequences are SGHAT and FQNNGV. Trimming shortened V by 4 bases and J by 6 bases, and 7 bases separated the two germline ends. This CDR3 is built from 12 residues. This CDR3 is CASSSQGNEQFF. CDR3 DNA sequence: TGTGCCAGCAGCTCACAGGGCAATGAGCAGTTCTTC. The variable domain in full, with the rest retrieved from reference TRBV11-2 and TRBJ2-1, is EAGVAQSPRYKIIEKRQSVAFWCNPISGHATLYWYQQILGQGPKLLIQFQNNGVVDDSQLPKDRFSAERLKGVDSTLKIQPAKLEDSAVYLCASSSQGNEQFFGPGTRLTVL.

The chain links TRBV12-5 to TRBJ2-1, with D possibly being TRBD2 (6 bases). The germline gives CDR1 LGHNT, CDR2 FRNRAP. V lost 0 bases and J 6 bases, leaving 15 bases between the germline ends. This CDR3 has 16 residues. CDR3 coding DNA: TGTGCTAGTGGTTTGGTACGGGGGATCAGACGCAATGAGCAGTTCTTC. It encodes CASGLVRGIRRNEQFF.

The V and J genes are TRBV7-2 and TRBJ1-4, with D maybe TRBD1 (6 bases). Germline values: CDR1 SGHTA, CDR2 FQGNSA. V was trimmed by 4 bases and J by 6 bases, leaving 9 bases between them. This CDR3 contains 13 residues. The CDR3: CASSYRVYEKLFF. In nucleotides, the CDR3 is TGTGCCAGCAGCTACAGGGTTTATGAAAAACTGTTTTTT.

This clone was seen a single time. This rearrangement joins TRBV18 to TRBJ1-4, with D unresolved. The CDR3 runs 13 residues. Trimming shortened V by 4 bases and J by 0 bases, and 3 bases separated the two germline ends. Germline V gives CDR1 KGHSH, CDR2 LQKENI. This CDR3 reads CASSLTTNEKLFF. CDR3 nucleotides: TGTGCCAGCTCACTTACAACTAATGAAAAACTGTTTTTT.

The chain combines TRBV15 with TRBJ1-2; possibly TRBD1 for D (5 bases). CDR1 is LNHNV, CDR2 YYDKDF, per germline (reference sequence). The length of the CDR3 is 14 residues. Trimming removed 3 bases from V and 4 bases from J, with 12 bases in between. Written as DNA, the CDR3 is TGTGCCACCAGCAGGTCGGACACTCCCTATGGCTACACCTTC. Amino acid sequence: CATSRSDTPYGYTF.

For the CDR3, the DNA is TGTGCCAGCAGCCGGATGCTAGATCCGGTCCCCTACGAGCAGTACGTC. It yields the protein CASSRMLDPVPYEQYV. The chain has TRBV5-6 and TRBJ2-7; no firm D call. With 4 bases removed from V and 2 bases from J, the gap between germline ends came to 19 bases. The CDR3 loop spans 16 amino acids. Germline V gene lookup returns CDR1 SGHDT and CDR2 YYEEEE.

The chain couples TRBV19 to TRBJ1-1; D call uncertain. V dropped 3 bases and J dropped 0 bases, with 5 bases sitting between them. The CDR3 is 13 residues long. Germline loops: CDR1 LNHDA, CDR2 SQIVND (reference sequence). The CDR3: CASSIWLNTEAFF. CDR3 sequence (DNA): TGTGCCAGTAGTATTTGGCTGAACACTGAAGCTTTCTTT.

This chain uses TRBV5-4 with TRBJ1-2; no clear D gene. The V and J ends lost 0 bases and 2 bases respectively, with 5 bases between them. In germline, CDR1 is SGHNT, CDR2 YYREEE (reference sequence). The CDR3 totals 13 residues. For the CDR3, the DNA is TGTGCCAGCAGCTTGGGGGAGAACTATGGCTACACCTTC. This gives the protein CASSLGENYGYTF.

This chain joins TRBV5-4 and TRBJ2-5, with TRBD1 matching over 7 bases. The J call may be mistaken, given a closer DNA end match to TRBJ2-7. CDR3 length: 15 residues. The germline V gene has CDR1 SGHNT and CDR2 YYREEE (reference sequence). DNA for the CDR3: TGTGCCAGCAGCTCCCAGACAGGGATGAGGGGCGAGCAGTACTTC. Amino acid sequence: CASSSQTGMRGEQYF.

The chain employs TRBV7-3 and TRBJ1-1; possibly TRBD1 for D (5 bases). The CDR3 contains 15 residues. The germline V gene encodes CDR1 SGHTA and CDR2 FQGTGA. V lost 5 bases and J lost 1, with 14 bases in between. The DNA of the CDR3 is TGTGCCAGCAGCCCCCGTGGAGGGGAGAACACTGAAGCTTTCTTT. It translates to CASSPRGGENTEAFF.

The CDR3 spells CASSYRDGDSYEQYV. CDR3 in DNA: TGCGCCAGCAGCTACAGGGATGGCGACTCCTACGAGCAGTACGTC. The chain uses TRBV4-1 and TRBJ2-7; TRBD1 might be the D (6 bases). Germline CDR1 MGHRA, CDR2 YSYEKL. This CDR3 is built from 15 residues. V was shortened by 5 bases and J by 0 bases, with 14 bases between the two germline ends.

V and J are TRBV27 and TRBJ2-2, with D unclear. This CDR3 contains 14 residues. The V gene's germline CDR1 is MNHEY and CDR2 SMNVEV (reference sequence). Trimming pared 5 bases from V and 1 base from J, leaving 8 bases between. CDR3 protein: CASSKLLNTGELFF. The CDR3 coding sequence is TGTGCCAGCAGTAAACTTCTGAACACCGGGGAGCTGTTTTTT.

The rearrangement joins TRBV30 to TRBJ1-4, with 11 nucleotides matching TRBD1. Germline CDR1 GTSNPN, CDR2 SVGIG (reference sequence). CDR3 length: 14 amino acids. Germline trimming cut 3 bases from V and 8 bases from J; bases unmatched to any gene: 5. The CDR3 sequence is CAWSPGQGGEKLFF. The DNA for the CDR3 is TGTGCCTGGAGCCCGGGACAGGGGGGAGAAAAACTGTTTTTT.

The chain uses TRBV2 and TRBJ1-5; TRBD1 matches 9 bases. Germline trimming cut 4 bases from V and 7 bases from J; bases unmatched to any gene: 2. The CDR3 totals 13 residues. Germline CDR1 reads SNHLY; CDR2 reads FYNNEI. The CDR3 DNA follows: TGTGCCAGCAGTGGGACAGGGGACCAGCCCCAGCATTTT. Its protein product is CASSGTGDQPQHF.

V and J are TRBV7-2 and TRBJ2-6, with unresolved D. This CDR3 contains 15 residues. Per germline, CDR1 SGHTA and CDR2 FQGNSA. With 2 bases removed from V and 0 bases from J, the gap between germline ends came to 5 bases. The DNA of the CDR3 is TGTGCCAGCAGCTTACTGTCCTCTGGGGCCAACGTCCTGACTTTC. Protein product: CASSLLSSGANVLTF. Supplemented by reference TRBV7-2 and TRBJ2-6, the full variable domain reads GAGVSQSPSNKVTEKGKDVELRCDPISGHTALYWYRQSLGQGLEFLIYFQGNSAPDKSGLPSDRFSAERTGGSVSTLTIQRTQQEDSAVYLCASSLLSSGANVLTFGAGSRLTVL.

This clone came up a few times. The rearrangement joins TRBV29-1 to TRBJ2-1, with 11 bases matching TRBD1. Per the germline V gene, CDR1 is SQVTM and CDR2 is ANQGSEA. V gave up 6 bases and J gave up 9 bases; unmatched junction bases: 10. This CDR3 comprises 14 residues. DNA for the CDR3: TGCAGCGTACGTGGGGGACAGGGGGAGGTTGAGCAGTTCTTC. It codes for CSVRGGQGEVEQFF.

The chain uses TRBV27 and TRBJ2-7, with D possibly being TRBD1 (7 bases). The germline V and J ends were trimmed by 3 bases and 4 bases, with 13 bases remaining between them. From germline, CDR1 is MNHEY and CDR2 SMNVEV (reference sequence). This CDR3 is built from 14 residues. The CDR3 loop is CASSLSQGGYEQYF. The CDR3 DNA reads as TGTGCCAGCAGTTTGAGTCAGGGGGGTTACGAGCAGTACTTC.

This clone came up a few times. This rearrangement joins TRBV4-1 to TRBJ1-2, with D maybe TRBD1 (6 bases). CDR3 length: 15 residues. Looked up from germline, CDR1 is MGHRA and CDR2 is YSYEKL. V dropped 1 base and J dropped 4 bases, with 13 bases sitting between them. CDR3 coding DNA: TGCGCCAGCAGCCAAGGAGGTAGGGGGAGCTATGGCTACACCTTC. Protein sequence: CASSQGGRGSYGYTF.

The chain couples TRBV4-1 to TRBJ1-2; D possibly corresponds to TRBD1 (5 bases). Per the germline V gene, CDR1 is MGHRA and CDR2 is YSYEKL. The length of the CDR3 is 16 residues. Trimming cost V 6 bases and J 3 bases, with 20 bases left between them. CDR3 coding DNA: TGCGCCAGCAGACTTGTTGGGGGGACTGCTGACTATGGCTACACCTTC. It encodes CASRLVGGTADYGYTF.

The rearrangement joins TRBV5-6 to TRBJ2-2; D unresolved. Per germline, CDR1 SGHDT and CDR2 YYEEEE. The CDR3 sequence is 15 residues long. Trimming pared 4 bases from V and 0 bases from J, leaving 10 bases between. CDR3 protein: CASSADWANTGELFF. CDR3 DNA: TGTGCCAGCAGCGCAGACTGGGCGAACACCGGGGAGCTGTTTTTT.

This clone was found a few times. The chain joins TRBV19 to TRBJ2-7; the D gene is possibly TRBD1 (7 bases). The germline V gene has CDR1 LNHDA and CDR2 SQIVND (reference sequence). The V end lost 6 bases, the J end lost 2 bases, and 14 bases lay between the germline ends. The CDR3 totals 14 residues. The CDR3 here is CASSAGQQTYEQYF. The CDR3 DNA reads TGTGCCAGTAGCGCGGGACAGCAGACCTACGAGCAGTACTTC.

This clone was found a few times. V usage is TRBV29-1 and J usage is TRBJ1-1, with D possibly being TRBD1 (6 bases). V shed 5 bases and J shed 6 bases, with 22 bases lying between them. From germline, CDR1 is SQVTM and CDR2 ANQGSEA. The CDR3 length is 15 residues. The CDR3 here is CSVRPGGLTRPEAFF. CDR3 bases: TGCAGCGTTCGCCCCGGGGGGCTGACTAGACCTGAAGCTTTCTTT.